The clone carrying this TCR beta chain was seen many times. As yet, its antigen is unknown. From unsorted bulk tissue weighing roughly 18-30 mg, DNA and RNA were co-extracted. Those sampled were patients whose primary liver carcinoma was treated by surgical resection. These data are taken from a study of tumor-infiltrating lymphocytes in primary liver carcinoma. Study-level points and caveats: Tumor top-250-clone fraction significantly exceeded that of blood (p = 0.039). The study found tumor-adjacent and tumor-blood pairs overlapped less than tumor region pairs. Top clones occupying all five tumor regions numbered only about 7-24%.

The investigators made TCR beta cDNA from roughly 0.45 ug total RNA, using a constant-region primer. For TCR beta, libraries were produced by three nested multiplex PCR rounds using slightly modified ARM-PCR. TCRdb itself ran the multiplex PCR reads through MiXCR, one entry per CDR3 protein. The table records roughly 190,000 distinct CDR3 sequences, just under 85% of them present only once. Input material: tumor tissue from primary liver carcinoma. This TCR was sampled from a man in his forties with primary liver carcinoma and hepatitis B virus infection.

This CDR3 reads CASSYWLNEQFF. The DNA for the CDR3 is TGTGCCAGCAGTTACTGGCTGAATGAGCAGTTCTTC. The rearrangement uses TRBV6-2 or TRBV6-3 and TRBJ2-1, with D unresolved. The CDR3 is 12 residues long. Trimming stripped 1 base from V and 7 bases from J, with 5 bases between. The germline V gene encodes CDR1 MNHEY and CDR2 SVGEGT.